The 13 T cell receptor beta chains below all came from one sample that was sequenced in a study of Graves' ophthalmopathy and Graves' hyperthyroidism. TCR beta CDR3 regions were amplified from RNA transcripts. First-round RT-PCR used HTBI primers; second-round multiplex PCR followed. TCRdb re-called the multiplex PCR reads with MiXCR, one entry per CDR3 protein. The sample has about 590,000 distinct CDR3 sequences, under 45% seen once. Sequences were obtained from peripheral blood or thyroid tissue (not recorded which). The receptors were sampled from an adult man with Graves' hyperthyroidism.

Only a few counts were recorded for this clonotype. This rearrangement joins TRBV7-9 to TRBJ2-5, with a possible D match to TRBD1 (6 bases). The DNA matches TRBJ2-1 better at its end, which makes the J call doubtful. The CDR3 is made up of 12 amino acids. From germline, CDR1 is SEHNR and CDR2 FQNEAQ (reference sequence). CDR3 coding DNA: TGTGCCAGCAGCTTACAGGGGTATGAGCAGTTCTTC. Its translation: CASSLQGYEQFF.

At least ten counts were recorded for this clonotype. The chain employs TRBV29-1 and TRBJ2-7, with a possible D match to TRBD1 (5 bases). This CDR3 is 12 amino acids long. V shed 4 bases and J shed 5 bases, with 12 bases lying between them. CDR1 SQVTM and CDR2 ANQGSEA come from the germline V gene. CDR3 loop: CSVADIGDEQYF. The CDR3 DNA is TGCAGCGTTGCGGACATTGGCGACGAGCAGTACTTC.

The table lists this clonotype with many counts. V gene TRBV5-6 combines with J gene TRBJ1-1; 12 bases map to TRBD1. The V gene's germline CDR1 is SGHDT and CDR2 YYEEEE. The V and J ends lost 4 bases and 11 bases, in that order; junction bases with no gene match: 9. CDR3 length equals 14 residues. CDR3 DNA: TGTGCCAGCAGCGTGTCCCGGGACAGGGGGCGGGCTTTCTTT. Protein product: CASSVSRDRGRAFF. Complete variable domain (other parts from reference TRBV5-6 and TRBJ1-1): DAGVTQSPTHLIKTRGQQVTLRCSPKSGHDTVSWYQQALGQGPQFIFQYYEEEERQRGNFPDRFSGHQFPNYSSELNVNALLLGDSALYLCASSVSRDRGRAFFGQGTRLTVV.

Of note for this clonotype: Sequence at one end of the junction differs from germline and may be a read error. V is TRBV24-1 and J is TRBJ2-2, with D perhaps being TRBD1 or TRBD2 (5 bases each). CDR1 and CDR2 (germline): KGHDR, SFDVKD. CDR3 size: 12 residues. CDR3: CATSQGLRELFF. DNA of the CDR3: TGTGCCACCAGTCAGGGTCTCAGGGAGCTGTTCTTT.

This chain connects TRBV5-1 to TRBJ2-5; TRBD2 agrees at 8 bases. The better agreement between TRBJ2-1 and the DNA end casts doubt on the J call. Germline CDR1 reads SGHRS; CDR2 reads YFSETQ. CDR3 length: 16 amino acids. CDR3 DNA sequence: TGCGCCAGCAGCTTGGCGGCTAGCGGGCCGCGGGGTCCCCAGTTCTTC. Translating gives CASSLAASGPRGPQFF.

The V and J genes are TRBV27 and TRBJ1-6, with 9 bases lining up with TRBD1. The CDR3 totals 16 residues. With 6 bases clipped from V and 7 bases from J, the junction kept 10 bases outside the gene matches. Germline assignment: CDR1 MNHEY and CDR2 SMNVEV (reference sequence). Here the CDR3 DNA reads TGTGCCAGCAGGTTGGCGGACAGGGGAGTCAATTCACCCCTCCACTTT. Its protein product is CASRLADRGVNSPLHF.

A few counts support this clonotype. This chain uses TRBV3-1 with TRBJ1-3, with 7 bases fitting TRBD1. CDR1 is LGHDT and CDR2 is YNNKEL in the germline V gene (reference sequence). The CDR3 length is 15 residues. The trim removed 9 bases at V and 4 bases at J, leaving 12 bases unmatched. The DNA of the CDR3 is TGTGCCAGTGCAGGGGAAGGGGGCTTAGGAAACACCATATATTTT. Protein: CASAGEGGLGNTIYF.

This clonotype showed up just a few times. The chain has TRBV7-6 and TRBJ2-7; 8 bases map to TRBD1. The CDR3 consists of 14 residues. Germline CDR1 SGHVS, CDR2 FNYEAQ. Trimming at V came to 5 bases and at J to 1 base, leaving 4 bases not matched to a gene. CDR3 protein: CASSTGTGSYEQYF. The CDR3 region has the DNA TGTGCCAGCAGCACCGGGACAGGTTCCTACGAGCAGTACTTC.

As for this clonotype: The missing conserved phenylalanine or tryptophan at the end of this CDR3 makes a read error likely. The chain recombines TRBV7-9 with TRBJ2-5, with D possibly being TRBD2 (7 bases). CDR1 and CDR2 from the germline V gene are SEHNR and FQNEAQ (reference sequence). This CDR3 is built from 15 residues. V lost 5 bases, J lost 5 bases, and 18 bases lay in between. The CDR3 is CASSLGTGRGETQYL. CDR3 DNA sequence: TGTGCCAGCAGCCTCGGGACTGGGAGGGGGGAGACCCAGTACCTC.

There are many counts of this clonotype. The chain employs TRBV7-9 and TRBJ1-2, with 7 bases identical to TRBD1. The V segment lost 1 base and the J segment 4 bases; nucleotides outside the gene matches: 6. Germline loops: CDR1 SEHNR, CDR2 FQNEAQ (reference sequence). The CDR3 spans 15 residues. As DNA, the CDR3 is TGTGCCAGCAGCTTAGACAGGGGAGGTGCCTATGGCTACACCTTC. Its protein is CASSLDRGGAYGYTF.

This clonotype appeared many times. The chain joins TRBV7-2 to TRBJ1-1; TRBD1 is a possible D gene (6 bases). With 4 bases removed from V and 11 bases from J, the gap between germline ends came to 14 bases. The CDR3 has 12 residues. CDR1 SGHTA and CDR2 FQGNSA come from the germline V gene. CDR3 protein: CASSSGGGGAFF. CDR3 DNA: TGTGCCAGCAGCTCAGGAGGGGGGGGGGCTTTCTTT.

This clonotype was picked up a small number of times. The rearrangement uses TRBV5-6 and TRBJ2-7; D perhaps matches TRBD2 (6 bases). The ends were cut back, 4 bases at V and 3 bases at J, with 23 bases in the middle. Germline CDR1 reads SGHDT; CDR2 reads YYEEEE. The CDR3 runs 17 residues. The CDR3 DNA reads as TGTGCCAGCAGCCCGTATTCGGGACTCCACCCCAACTACGAGCAGTACTTC. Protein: CASSPYSGLHPNYEQYF.

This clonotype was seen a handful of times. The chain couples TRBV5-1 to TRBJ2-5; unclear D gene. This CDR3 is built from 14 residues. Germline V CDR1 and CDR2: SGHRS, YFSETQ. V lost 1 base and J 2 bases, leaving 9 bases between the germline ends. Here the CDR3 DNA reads TGCGCCAGCAGCTTGTCCTCGTCGCAAGAGACCCAGTACTTC. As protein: CASSLSSSQETQYF.